These 24 T cell receptor beta chains were sequenced from one sample in a study of shared clonotypes between healthy human individuals. Generated by immunoSEQ multiplex PCR, the TCRdb table keeps only in-frame clones and is missing some. Of over a million clones listed, 75% to 85% are singletons. Sequences were obtained from memory CD4+ T cells from PBMCs. Subset denoted: CD45RA-negative fraction. All receptors derive from a young man in good health. Some clones in this sample may be carry-over from other donors' samples.

V gene TRBV5-4 combines with J gene TRBJ2-3, with 13 bases aligning to TRBD2. V shed 4 bases and J 0 bases; nucleotides not matched to a gene: 5. CDR3 length equals 17 residues. In germline, CDR1 is SGHNT, CDR2 YYREEE (reference sequence). The CDR3 here is CASSQGTSGVSTDTQYF. The CDR3 nucleotides are TGTGCCAGCAGCCAAGGGACTAGCGGGGTTAGCACAGATACGCAGTATTTT.

The chain is built from TRBV7-2 and TRBJ2-7; D is uncertain. V lost 1 base to trimming and J lost 0 bases, with 7 bases between them. Looked up from germline, CDR1 is SGHTA and CDR2 is FQGNSA. The CDR3 spans 14 residues. The CDR3 loop is CASSLGSSSYEQYF. The DNA for the CDR3 is TGTGCCAGCAGCTTAGGTAGTAGCTCCTACGAGCAGTACTTC.

The rearrangement links TRBV7-8 to TRBJ1-1; TRBD1 matches 7 bases. The CDR3 covers 15 residues. Trimming cost V 4 bases and J 0 bases; bases outside gene matches: 5. Germline values: CDR1 SGHVS, CDR2 FQNEAQ. For the CDR3, the DNA is TGTGCCAGCAGCTCACCGACAGGGATGAACACTGAAGCTTTCTTT. It encodes CASSSPTGMNTEAFF. The full variable domain, its missing parts supplied by reference TRBV7-8 and TRBJ1-1, is GAGVSQSPRYKVAKRGQDVALRCDPISGHVSLFWYQQALGQGPEFLTYFQNEAQLDKSGLPSDRFFAERPEGSVSTLKIQRTQQEDSAVYLCASSSPTGMNTEAFFGQGTRLTVV.

This chain links TRBV7-8 with TRBJ1-1; weak D call: TRBD1 (5 bases). This CDR3 spans 15 amino acids. Trimming stripped 5 bases from V and 4 bases from J, with 17 bases between. Germline CDR1 is SGHVS and CDR2 is FQNEAQ. The CDR3 sequence: CASSPQGLRPTEAFF. Here the CDR3 DNA reads TGTGCCAGCAGCCCGCAGGGACTACGCCCCACTGAAGCTTTCTTT.

As concerns this clone: Other DNA sequences within the sample encode an identical CDR3. The genes are TRBV12-5 and TRBJ2-6; unclear D gene. The CDR3 runs 13 residues. Trimming pared 2 bases from V and 3 bases from J, leaving 2 bases between. Germline CDR1 and CDR2: LGHNT and FRNRAP. CDR3 DNA sequence: TGTGCTAGTGGTTTGAGTGGGGCCAACGTCCTGACTTTC. It codes for CASGLSGANVLTF.

This clone is a singleton in its sample. The chain employs TRBV15 and TRBJ2-7, with D perhaps TRBD1 (6 bases). The CDR3 has 16 residues. V dropped 2 bases and J dropped 3 bases, with 17 bases sitting between them. CDR1 and CDR2 from the germline V gene are LNHNV and YYDKDF (reference sequence). CDR3: CATSRPGAEALYEQYF. In nucleotides, the CDR3 is TGTGCCACCAGCAGACCAGGGGCCGAGGCCCTCTACGAGCAGTACTTC.

The V and J genes are TRBV18 and TRBJ2-7; the match to TRBD2 covers 10 bases. Germline V gene lookup returns CDR1 KGHSH and CDR2 LQKENI. The V segment lost 3 bases and the J segment 5 bases; nucleotides outside the gene matches: 7. The CDR3 has 15 residues. DNA of the CDR3: TGTGCCAGCTCACCCCCTAGCGGGAGTCTGGACGAGCAGTACTTC. The encoded protein is CASSPPSGSLDEQYF.

In its sample, this clone was seen once. The chain combines TRBV11-2 with TRBJ2-7; no definite D call. This CDR3 spans 16 amino acids. The germline V and J ends were trimmed by 1 base and 0 bases, with 13 bases remaining between them. Germline V CDR1 and CDR2: SGHAT, FQNNGV. The CDR3 DNA reads as TGTGCCAGCAGCTTAGTCCCCGCCCGTAACTCCTACGAGCAGTACTTC. Encoded protein: CASSLVPARNSYEQYF.

This rearrangement joins TRBV7-3 to TRBJ2-3; TRBD2 is a possible D gene (5 bases). The germline V and J ends were trimmed by 1 base and 0 bases, with 8 bases remaining between them. Germline loops: CDR1 SGHTA, CDR2 FQGTGA. This CDR3 has 15 amino acids. This CDR3 is CASSLNGISTDTQYF. CDR3 DNA: TGTGCCAGCAGCTTAAACGGGATCAGCACAGATACGCAGTATTTT.

This chain uses TRBV11-2 with TRBJ2-3, with TRBD2 matching over 9 bases. Losses at the gene ends were 3 bases for V and 4 bases for J; bases not matched to a gene: 2. Germline V gene data show CDR1 as SGHAT and CDR2 as FQNNGV. The CDR3 loop spans 14 amino acids. DNA for the CDR3: TGTGCCAGCAGCTTGGGACTAGCCCCAGATACGCAGTATTTT. This gives the protein CASSLGLAPDTQYF.

The V gene is TRBV29-1, the J gene TRBJ2-3; D is unresolved. Germline lookup yields CDR1 SQVTM and CDR2 ANQGSEA. This CDR3 contains 13 residues. Trimming took 2 bases from V and 0 from J, leaving 6 bases between them. The CDR3 loop is CSVEPPSTDTQYF. The CDR3, as DNA: TGCAGCGTTGAACCGCCTAGCACAGATACGCAGTATTTT.

V is TRBV11-2 and J is TRBJ2-3; 7 bases agree with TRBD2. The V gene end was trimmed by 3 bases and the J gene end by 2 bases; junction bases not matched to a gene: 14. The V gene's germline CDR1 is SGHAT and CDR2 FQNNGV. The CDR3 spans 18 residues. CDR3 DNA: TGTGCCAGCAGCTTTTTTTTCTGGCGGGAGTCGAACACAGATACGCAGTATTTT. Amino acids: CASSFFFWRESNTDTQYF.

The rearrangement links TRBV29-1 to TRBJ1-4; the D is unclear. The CDR3 loop spans 16 amino acids. V lost 1 base and J 0 bases, leaving 12 bases between the germline ends. Germline V gene lookup returns CDR1 SQVTM and CDR2 ANQGSEA. For the CDR3, the DNA is TGCAGCGTTGAAGGGCAGTCGGGTGCAACTAATGAAAAACTGTTTTTT. Encoded protein: CSVEGQSGATNEKLFF.

About this clone: In the same sample, other DNA sequences code for this CDR3. The chain combines TRBV5-1 with TRBJ2-1; 10 nucleotides line up with TRBD1. CDR3 length: 16 amino acids. Germline V gene sequence: CDR1 SGHRS, CDR2 YFSETQ. With V trimmed by 0 bases and J by 2 bases, 2 bases remained unmatched. In DNA, the CDR3 is TGCGCCAGCAGCTTGGCCGGGACAGGGGCCTACAATGAGCAGTTCTTC. This sequence encodes CASSLAGTGAYNEQFF.

V usage is TRBV4-1 and J usage is TRBJ2-3, with 7 bases matching TRBD2. Trimming cost V 1 base and J 2 bases; bases outside gene matches: 3. The CDR3 spans 15 residues. Germline V gives CDR1 MGHRA, CDR2 YSYEKL. The CDR3 here is CASSQATSFTDTQYF. CDR3 DNA: TGCGCCAGCAGCCAAGCGACTAGCTTCACAGATACGCAGTATTTT.

This clone has at least ten counts. Other DNA sequences in this specimen translate into the identical CDR3. V usage is TRBV6-5 and J usage is TRBJ2-7, with 9 bases aligning to TRBD1. The V gene end was trimmed by 5 bases and the J gene end by 2 bases; junction bases not matched to a gene: 1. Germline assignment: CDR1 MNHEY and CDR2 SVGAGI. The CDR3 loop spans 13 amino acids. The CDR3 is CASSNRGPYEQYF. Written as DNA, the CDR3 is TGTGCCAGCAGTAACAGGGGGCCCTACGAGCAGTACTTC.

The chain recombines TRBV5-1 with TRBJ1-1; unclear D gene. Germline V gene sequence: CDR1 SGHRS, CDR2 YFSETQ. The CDR3 has 15 amino acids. V lost 0 bases and J lost 1, with 10 bases in between. CDR3 in amino acids: CASSLAPVSNTEAFF. The CDR3 region has the DNA TGCGCCAGCAGCTTGGCCCCGGTCTCGAACACTGAAGCTTTCTTT.

This chain links TRBV7-2 with TRBJ2-1, with D hard to call. Trimming cost V 6 bases and J 10 bases, with 13 bases left between them. Germline V CDR1 and CDR2: SGHTA, FQGNSA. CDR3 length: 12 amino acids. CDR3 bases: TGTGCCAGCAGTCTCACCAGACTCGAGCAGTTCTTC. Its translation is CASSLTRLEQFF.

J is TRBJ2-7 and V is TRBV5-1; TRBD1 might be the D (6 bases). V lost 0 bases and J lost 2, with 12 bases in between. Germline CDR1 and CDR2: SGHRS and YFSETQ. This CDR3 contains 15 residues. In DNA form, the CDR3 reads TGCGCCAGCAGCTTGGGGACAGCTAATGCCTACGAGCAGTACTTC. It yields the protein CASSLGTANAYEQYF.

The V call is TRBV4-3, the J call TRBJ2-3; a possible D gene is TRBD2 (6 bases). The CDR3 length is 16 residues. Trimming took 2 bases from V and 1 from J, leaving 13 bases between them. Germline V lookup: CDR1 LGHNA, CDR2 YSLEER. CDR3 loop: CASSQSDSGRTDTQYF. For the CDR3, the DNA is TGCGCCAGCAGCCAATCCGATAGCGGCCGCACAGATACGCAGTATTTT.

CDR3 bases: TGCAGTGCGTCCGGTAGAAACACCATATATTTT. As protein: CSASGRNTIYF. The J gene is TRBJ1-3, the V gene TRBV20-1; D gene uncertain. There are 11 residues in the CDR3. Looked up from germline, CDR1 is DFQATT and CDR2 is SNEGSKA (reference sequence). Trimming took off 6 bases at V and 5 bases at J, with 8 bases between the two ends.

The chain recombines TRBV7-2 with TRBJ2-7; D tentatively fits TRBD1 or TRBD2 (5 bases each). CDR3 length: 14 amino acids. V lost 2 bases and J 3 bases, leaving 11 bases between the germline ends. Germline values: CDR1 SGHTA, CDR2 FQGNSA. CDR3 sequence (DNA): TGTGCCAGCAGCTTACGGGACCGCTACTACGAGCAGTACTTC. Amino acid sequence: CASSLRDRYYEQYF.

Worth noting for this clone: The same CDR3 also results from other DNA sequences found in this sample. The chain recombines TRBV18 with TRBJ1-5; D gene ambiguous. The CDR3 is 14 residues long. Per the germline V gene, CDR1 is KGHSH and CDR2 is LQKENI. The ends were cut back, 1 base at V and 2 bases at J, with 6 bases in the middle. CDR3 region: CASSPLPGNQPQHF. For the CDR3, the DNA is TGTGCCAGCTCACCACTTCCGGGCAATCAGCCCCAGCATTTT.

This clone was counted between two and nine times. The chain couples TRBV30 to TRBJ2-4; 8 positions match TRBD1. The CDR3 runs to 16 residues. V gave up 2 bases and J gave up 0 bases; unmatched junction bases: 6. Germline V gene lookup returns CDR1 GTSNPN and CDR2 SVGIG (reference sequence). This CDR3 is CAWSRQGTLAKNIQYF. The CDR3 coding sequence is TGTGCCTGGAGTCGACAGGGGACCTTAGCCAAAAACATTCAGTACTTC.